Presented here are 24 T cell receptor beta chains from one specimen sequenced in a study of OX40 agonist ivuxolimab in advanced cancers. Data came from immunoSEQ multiplex PCR; TCRdb stores just in-frame clones and leaves some out. In the table there are around 74,000 clones, over 75% of which are singletons. The material sequenced was CD4+ or CD8+ T cells sorted from blood, taken in a trial of the OX40 agonist ivuxolimab. The receptors stem from an adult with an advanced solid tumor such as melanoma, head and neck, liver or kidney cancer.

The chain carries TRBV6-5 and TRBJ2-7, with a weak D call TRBD1 (6 bases). CDR3 length equals 13 residues. V was cut by 6 bases and J by 0 bases, with 9 bases left in between. The germline CDR1 and CDR2 sequences are MNHEY and SVGAGI. CDR3 sequence reads: CASRWTASYEQYF. For the CDR3, the DNA is TGTGCCAGCAGATGGACAGCCTCCTACGAGCAGTACTTC.

CDR3: CASSLDGEPYGYTF. DNA of the CDR3: TGTGCCAGCAGCTTGGACGGGGAACCCTATGGCTACACCTTC. This chain links TRBV5-8 with TRBJ1-2; no definite D call. Germline-derived CDR1 and CDR2 are SGHTS and YDEGEE. This CDR3 has 14 residues. The germline V and J ends were trimmed by 0 bases and 4 bases, with 10 bases remaining between them.

The J gene is TRBJ1-5, the V gene TRBV5-5, with TRBD1 identical over 9 bases. Germline loops: CDR1 SGHKS, CDR2 YYEKEE (reference sequence). Unmatched junction bases numbered 1, after V lost 4 bases and J lost 2 bases. This CDR3 has 14 amino acids. In DNA form, the CDR3 reads TGTGCCAGCAGCCGACAGGGGGGCAATCAGCCCCAGCATTTT. It is translated as CASSRQGGNQPQHF.

The gene calls are TRBV5-5 and TRBJ2-2, with a weak D call TRBD1 (5 bases). V was clipped by 4 bases and J by 2 bases, with 12 bases between them. Germline values: CDR1 SGHKS, CDR2 YYEKEE (reference sequence). This CDR3 spans 15 amino acids. The CDR3 loop reads CASSPRGANTGELFF. The CDR3, as DNA: TGTGCCAGCAGCCCCCGTGGGGCTAACACCGGGGAGCTGTTTTTT.

V gene TRBV19 combines with J gene TRBJ1-2, with unresolved D. The germline CDR1 and CDR2 sequences are LNHDA and SQIVND (reference sequence). This CDR3 is 11 amino acids long. Between the trimmed V and J ends, which lost 6 bases and 5 bases, there was a span of 7 bases. The CDR3 region is CASRKTYGYTF. The CDR3 nucleotides are TGTGCCAGTAGAAAGACGTATGGCTACACCTTC.

A single count supports this clone. The chain joins TRBV5-1 to TRBJ2-5, with 7 bases matching TRBD1. Trimming cost V 7 bases and J 2 bases; bases outside gene matches: 8. The CDR3 contains 14 residues. Germline lookup yields CDR1 SGHRS and CDR2 YFSETQ. For the CDR3, the DNA is TGCGCCAGCGGTAACAGGGGCCAACAAGAGACCCAGTACTTC. Its protein product is CASGNRGQQETQYF.

The V and J genes are TRBV18 and TRBJ1-2; 9 positions match TRBD1. The CDR3 consists of 14 residues. Germline assignment: CDR1 KGHSH and CDR2 LQKENI. Trimming at V came to 3 bases and at J to 8 bases, leaving 7 bases not matched to a gene. This CDR3 reads CASSPSGTGSGYTF. The CDR3 DNA sequence: TGTGCCAGCTCACCTTCCGGGACAGGGTCCGGCTACACCTTC.

CDR3 bases: TGTGCCAGCAGCTTAGTTCCACCGGACAGGACCCTGGATACGCAGTATTTT. This gives the protein CASSLVPPDRTLDTQYF. V is TRBV11-2 and J is TRBJ2-3; 7 positions match TRBD1. Per germline, CDR1 SGHAT and CDR2 FQNNGV. Unmatched junction bases numbered 13, after V lost 1 base and J lost 6 bases. The CDR3 loop spans 17 amino acids.

The sample holds a few counts of this clone. The V call is TRBV5-6, the J call TRBJ1-1, with no clear D. V was shortened by 4 bases and J by 5 bases, with 12 bases between the two germline ends. Germline-derived CDR1 and CDR2 are SGHDT and YYEEEE. The CDR3 has 13 amino acids. The CDR3 is CASSPGGETEAFF. DNA of the CDR3: TGTGCCAGCAGCCCGGGCGGGGAGACTGAAGCTTTCTTT.

V gene TRBV21-1 combines with J gene TRBJ1-1. TRBV21-1 is a documented pseudogene. The CDR3 length is 15 residues. Written as DNA, the CDR3 is TGTGCCAGCAGCAAAAGTTGGACCCTTCGACCGGGAGCTTTCTTT. This translates into CASSKSWTLRPGAFF.

This clone showed up just a few times. The CDR3 here is CASSSKGLQETQYF. For the CDR3, the DNA is TGTGCCAGCAGCTCAAAGGGCCTCCAAGAGACCCAGTACTTC. V and J are TRBV7-2 and TRBJ2-5; D gene ambiguous. CDR1 and CDR2 (germline): SGHTA, FQGNSA. There are 14 residues in the CDR3. V was clipped by 4 bases and J by 1 base, with 10 bases between them.

The chain links TRBV10-3 to TRBJ1-4, with 7 bases aligning to TRBD1. This CDR3 contains 14 residues. Germline trimming cut 6 bases from V and 5 bases from J; bases unmatched to any gene: 6. Germline values: CDR1 ENHRY, CDR2 SYGVKD. CDR3 DNA sequence: TGTGCCATCAGCTCCGGGACAGAAAATGAAAAACTGTTTTTT. It specifies CAISSGTENEKLFF.

This clone was picked up a small number of times. The rearrangement uses TRBV30 and TRBJ1-5, with D uncertain. Germline V gene lookup returns CDR1 GTSNPN and CDR2 SVGIG (reference sequence). The V end lost 1 base, the J end lost 11 bases, and 15 bases lay between the germline ends. The CDR3 spans 13 residues. This CDR3 is CAWSEAASLAQHF. The DNA for the CDR3 is TGTGCCTGGAGTGAGGCAGCATCCCTAGCCCAGCATTTT.

The chain employs TRBV5-1 and TRBJ1-2; no definite D call. The CDR3 has 13 residues. CDR1 and CDR2 (germline): SGHRS, YFSETQ. Deletions cut 4 bases from V and 6 bases from J, with 13 bases between. CDR3 amino acids: CASSLLGPDGYTF. CDR3 DNA sequence: TGCGCCAGCAGCCTGCTTGGGCCCGATGGCTACACCTTC.

This chain uses TRBV5-4 with TRBJ2-5; 10 bases are shared with TRBD2. The ends lost 4 bases at V and 1 base at J; junction bases unmatched: 7. Looked up from germline, CDR1 is SGHNT and CDR2 is YYREEE (reference sequence). The CDR3 is 16 amino acids. This CDR3 reads CASSAGSGGRQETQYF. As DNA, the CDR3 is TGTGCCAGCAGCGCCGGTAGCGGGGGGCGCCAAGAGACCCAGTACTTC.

V usage is TRBV19 and J usage is TRBJ2-3, with 9 bases matching TRBD2. The CDR3 covers 15 residues. The V segment lost 7 bases and the J segment 1 base; nucleotides outside the gene matches: 6. The germline V gene has CDR1 LNHDA and CDR2 SQIVND (reference sequence). CDR3 amino acids: CASTSLAGGTDTQYF. The CDR3 nucleotides are TGTGCCAGTACCTCCTTAGCGGGGGGCACAGATACGCAGTATTTT.

The genes are TRBV5-4 and TRBJ1-4; the D is unclear. Germline CDR1 reads SGHNT; CDR2 reads YYREEE (reference sequence). Deletions cut 4 bases from V and 0 bases from J, with 10 bases between. The CDR3 runs to 15 residues. The CDR3 DNA sequence: TGTGCCAGCAGCCTTAAGACCGCAACTAATGAAAAACTGTTTTTT. Protein: CASSLKTATNEKLFF.

This chain joins TRBV5-6 and TRBJ2-7; 9 nucleotides align to TRBD1. Per germline, CDR1 SGHDT and CDR2 YYEEEE. The junction had 8 bases not matched to a gene; V was cut back by 4 bases and J by 3 bases. The CDR3 consists of 15 residues. CDR3 sequence (DNA): TGTGCCAGCAGCGACTTTGGACAGGGGCGCTACGAGCAGTACTTC. It encodes CASSDFGQGRYEQYF.

The chain carries TRBV4-1 and TRBJ1-2; possible D gene TRBD1, 5 bases. Germline V gene data show CDR1 as MGHRA and CDR2 as YSYEKL. CDR3 length: 15 amino acids. Trimming took 0 bases from V and 4 from J, leaving 12 bases between them. CDR3 residues: CASSQDQGGGYGYTF. DNA for the CDR3: TGCGCCAGCAGCCAAGATCAGGGTGGGGGCTATGGCTACACCTTC.

V usage is TRBV7-9 and J usage is TRBJ2-5; a possible D gene is TRBD2 (7 bases). Trimming took 8 bases from V and 1 from J, leaving 11 bases between them. Per germline, CDR1 SEHNR and CDR2 FQNEAQ (reference sequence). This CDR3 contains 13 residues. The CDR3 spells CASGGGVQETQYF. In DNA form, the CDR3 reads TGTGCCAGCGGAGGGGGGGTCCAAGAGACCCAGTACTTC.

The CDR3 spells CASSRPVEGIAKNIQYF. The CDR3 DNA is TGCGCCAGCAGCCGGCCCGTTGAAGGAATAGCCAAAAACATTCAGTACTTC. This chain links TRBV4-1 with TRBJ2-4; D remains unclear. The CDR3 sequence is 17 residues long. V lost 4 bases to trimming and J lost 0 bases, with 16 bases between them. CDR1 and CDR2 (germline): MGHRA, YSYEKL.

This sequence joins TRBV19 and TRBJ2-1; no clear D gene. CDR1 is LNHDA, CDR2 SQIVND, per germline (reference sequence). The CDR3 is made up of 14 amino acids. V lost 5 bases and J lost 5, with 13 bases in between. This CDR3 reads CASSVVGENNEQFF. In DNA form, the CDR3 reads TGTGCCAGTAGTGTCGTGGGTGAAAACAATGAGCAGTTCTTC.

This clone was seen only a few times. The chain is built from TRBV5-5 and TRBJ2-2; maybe TRBD2 (5 bases). The CDR3 has 16 residues. Germline V gene lookup returns CDR1 SGHKS and CDR2 YYEKEE (reference sequence). Trimming pared 0 bases from V and 3 bases from J, leaving 12 bases between. This CDR3 reads CASSLVRGSDTGELFF. CDR3 nucleotide sequence: TGTGCCAGCAGCTTGGTTCGGGGTTCTGACACCGGGGAGCTGTTTTTT.

This clone was seen a single time. The chain is built from TRBV28 and TRBJ1-6; D is unresolved. The CDR3 extends over 11 amino acids. Germline CDR1 MDHEN, CDR2 SYDVKM. V lost 5 bases and J lost 6, with 2 bases in between. CDR3 region: CASSLNSPLHF. DNA of the CDR3: TGTGCCAGCAGTCTTAATTCACCCCTCCACTTT.